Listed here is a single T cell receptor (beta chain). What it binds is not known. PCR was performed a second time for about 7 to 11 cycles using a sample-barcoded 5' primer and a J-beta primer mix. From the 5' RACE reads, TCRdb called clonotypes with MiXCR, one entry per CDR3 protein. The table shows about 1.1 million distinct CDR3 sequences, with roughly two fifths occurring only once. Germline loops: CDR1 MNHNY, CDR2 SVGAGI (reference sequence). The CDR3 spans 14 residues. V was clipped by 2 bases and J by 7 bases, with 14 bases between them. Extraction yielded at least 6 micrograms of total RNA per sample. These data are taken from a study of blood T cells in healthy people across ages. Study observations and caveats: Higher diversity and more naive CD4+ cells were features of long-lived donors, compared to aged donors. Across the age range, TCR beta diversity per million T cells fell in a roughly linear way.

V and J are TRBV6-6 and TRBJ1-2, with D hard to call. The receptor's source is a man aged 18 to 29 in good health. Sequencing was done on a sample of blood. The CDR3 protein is CASSYGNSPGGYTF. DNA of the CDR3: TGTGCCAGCAGTTACGGCAACTCCCCCGGTGGCTACACCTTC.